This entry lists 13 T cell receptor beta chains sequenced from one sample in a study of blood T cell repertoires in COVID-19. Sequencing was performed with immunoSEQ multiplex PCR; in TCRdb, only in-frame clones are kept and a portion is missing. The profile shows 110,000 to 150,000 clones, about 87% of them singletons. The sequenced sample was peripheral blood. These receptors were taken from a woman aged 35 to 49 with acute or convalescent COVID-19.

The chain links TRBV12-3 or TRBV12-4 to TRBJ1-5; D gene uncertain. The CDR3 loop spans 13 amino acids. V lost 3 bases and J lost 0, with 3 bases in between. CDR3 sequence reads: CASSFSSNQPQHF. CDR3 sequence (DNA): TGTGCCAGCAGTTTTAGTAGCAATCAGCCCCAGCATTTT.

The chain uses TRBV7-2 and TRBJ2-1; D remains unclear. CDR1 and CDR2 from the germline V gene are SGHTA and FQGNSA. The CDR3 has 18 residues. V gave up 1 base and J gave up 5 bases, with 21 bases separating them. CDR3 nucleotides: TGTGCCAGCAGCTTAGGGGCCCTTGGGTTGACAATTGACAATGAGCAGTTCTTC. Encoded protein: CASSLGALGLTIDNEQFF.

V usage is TRBV19 and J usage is TRBJ2-5; possible D gene TRBD1, 6 bases. CDR1 and CDR2 (germline): LNHDA, SQIVND (reference sequence). Trimming took off 5 bases at V and 5 bases at J, with 6 bases between the two ends. There are 11 residues in the CDR3. As DNA, the CDR3 is TGTGCCAGTAGTCAGGGGGAGACCCAGTACTTC. This encodes CASSQGETQYF.

The gene calls are TRBV27 and TRBJ1-2, with D possibly being TRBD1 (5 bases). The CDR3 extends over 14 amino acids. The V and J ends lost 6 bases and 2 bases respectively, with 13 bases between them. Germline-derived CDR1 and CDR2 are MNHEY and SMNVEV (reference sequence). DNA for the CDR3: TGTGCCAGCAGCTTAGGAGGGGCCAACTATGGCTACACCTTC. This sequence encodes CASSLGGANYGYTF.

The chain employs TRBV6-2 or TRBV6-3 and TRBJ2-2, with TRBD2 matching over 12 bases. CDR1 is MNHEY and CDR2 is SVGEGT in the germline V gene. J was trimmed by 7 bases and V by 6 bases; bases with no gene match: 12. CDR3 length: 17 amino acids. CDR3: CASSRLLAGGLDGELFF. The CDR3 nucleotides are TGTGCCAGCAGCCGCCTTCTAGCGGGGGGGCTGGACGGGGAGCTGTTTTTT.

The chain has TRBV5-5 and TRBJ1-1; 9 nucleotides match TRBD1. J was trimmed by 3 bases and V by 4 bases; bases with no gene match: 7. The CDR3 runs 15 residues. Germline V gene sequence: CDR1 SGHKS, CDR2 YYEKEE (reference sequence). CDR3 DNA: TGTGCCAGCAGCGCAGGGACAGGGTTCGACACTGAAGCTTTCTTT. This sequence encodes CASSAGTGFDTEAFF.

V gene TRBV10-3 combines with J gene TRBJ2-2; maybe TRBD1 (6 bases). This CDR3 is 13 amino acids long. CDR1 is ENHRY, CDR2 SYGVKD, per germline. V was clipped by 4 bases and J by 4 bases, with 7 bases between them. CDR3 in DNA: TGTGCCATCAGTGGACAGGCCACCGGGGAGCTGTTTTTT. Translating it yields CAISGQATGELFF.

This clone was observed a few times. This chain links TRBV5-5 with TRBJ1-1; TRBD1 might be the D (6 bases). Germline loops: CDR1 SGHKS, CDR2 YYEKEE (reference sequence). Deletions cut 3 bases from V and 4 bases from J, with 10 bases between. The CDR3 runs to 13 residues. The CDR3 DNA sequence: TGTGCCAGCAGCTCCCAGGGGCTCACTGAAGCTTTCTTT. It yields the protein CASSSQGLTEAFF. The full variable domain, rest sourced from reference TRBV5-5 and TRBJ1-1, is DAGVTQSPTHLIKTRGQQVTLRCSPISGHKSVSWYQQVLGQGPQFIFQYYEKEERGRGNFPDRFSARQFPNYSSELNVNALLLGDSALYLCASSSQGLTEAFFGQGTRLTVV.

This clone appeared once. The genes are TRBV4-2 and TRBJ1-5; D uncertain. Germline loops: CDR1 LGHNA, CDR2 YNFKEQ. The germline V and J ends were trimmed by 1 base and 2 bases, with 6 bases remaining between them. This CDR3 has 14 residues. CDR3 in DNA: TGTGCCAGCAGCCAAGTTGAGGGCAATCAGCCCCAGCATTTT. Amino acids: CASSQVEGNQPQHF.

In its sample, this clone was seen a few times. The chain combines TRBV24-1 with TRBJ1-2; TRBD1 is a possible D gene (6 bases). The germline gives CDR1 KGHDR, CDR2 SFDVKD. The CDR3 extends over 19 amino acids. V lost 8 bases and J 4 bases, leaving 31 bases between the germline ends. The CDR3 is CATTIGGRVGYQLGYGYTF. The CDR3, as DNA: TGTGCCACCACGATAGGGGGGAGGGTTGGCTACCAGCTAGGCTATGGCTACACCTTC.

J is TRBJ2-3 and V is TRBV5-5; D gene uncertain. V was trimmed by 4 bases and J by 0 bases, leaving 6 bases between them. CDR3 length equals 13 residues. Germline V gene lookup returns CDR1 SGHKS and CDR2 YYEKEE (reference sequence). The CDR3 sequence is CASSELSTDTQYF. As DNA, the CDR3 is TGTGCCAGCAGCGAGCTTAGCACAGATACGCAGTATTTT.

J is TRBJ1-2 and V is TRBV3-1 (or the pseudogene TRBV3-2); D gene uncertain. There are 15 residues in the CDR3. CDR1 is LGHDT, CDR2 YNNKEL, per germline (reference sequence). Trimming took off 4 bases at V and 4 bases at J, with 16 bases between the two ends. The chain's CDR3 is CASSRGPPGGYGYTF. The DNA of the CDR3 is TGTGCCAGCAGCCGCGGACCGCCCGGAGGCTATGGCTACACCTTC.

Only a few counts were recorded for this clone. The genes are TRBV30 and TRBJ2-7; 10 nucleotides align to TRBD2. Germline loops: CDR1 GTSNPN, CDR2 SVGIG (reference sequence). V lost 3 bases, J lost 3 bases, and 17 bases stayed unmatched. This CDR3 has 18 residues. CDR3 in amino acids: CAWSGSLTSSSGSYEQYF. The CDR3 DNA reads as TGTGCCTGGAGCGGGTCGCTAACGTCGTCTAGCGGGAGCTACGAGCAGTACTTC.